This T cell receptor beta chain stems from a study of blood T cell repertoires in COVID-19. For the study at large: From the United States, Italy and Spain came samples of acute and convalescent COVID-19. The analysed material was cDNA or gDNA that came from T cells, B-cell-depleted T cells, or PBMCs.

Authors' analysis steps: Amplified reference gene primers provided the basis for estimating nucleated cell counts. Profiled with immunoSEQ multiplex PCR; TCRdb holds only in-frame clones, not every one. V and J calls and clone size follow that table, whereas D and trimming were derived from the DNA. The sample includes 150,000 to 200,000 clones, more than 75% of them seen just once. CDR3 length: 16 residues. The germline V gene has CDR1 WSHSY and CDR2 SAAADI. Germline trimming cut 3 bases from V and 5 bases from J; bases unmatched to any gene: 7. The clonotype was recovered from a man aged 18-30 years with active or convalescent COVID-19. The sequenced sample consisted of peripheral blood. The chain has TRBV10-2 and TRBJ2-1; 10 bases line up with TRBD2. The CDR3 region has the DNA TGCGCCAGCAGTGAATTAGCGGGGGGTTCAGACAATGAGCAGTTCTTC. Amino acids: CASSELAGGSDNEQFF.